The present T cell receptor beta chain was sequenced within a study of T-cell reconstitution after alpha-beta-depleted transplantation in children. Molecular barcoding with unique molecular identifiers was used for the TCRbeta library. TCRdb re-called the PCR reads through MiXCR, storing one row per CDR3 protein. The sample holds hundreds of thousands of distinct CDR3 sequences, roughly 13% seen once. This clonotype was observed a handful of times. Germline CDR1 and CDR2: SGDLS and YYNGEE. Trimming took 0 bases from V and 2 from J; bases not matched to a gene: 4. This CDR3 is 15 amino acids long. The sample was PBMCs, mostly from graft donor cells, taken 360 days after TCRalphabeta/CD19-depleted stem cell transplant. The chain carries TRBV9 and TRBJ2-7, with TRBD2 matching over 8 bases. The receptor was derived from a male patient younger than 18 who had a stem cell transplant for acute myeloid leukemia, so the T cells may come from the graft donor. The CDR3 DNA is TGTGCCAGCAGCGTAGGAGCGGGGGCAACCTACGAGCAGTACTTC. Residues: CASSVGAGATYEQYF. Drawing the rest from reference TRBV9 and TRBJ2-7, the complete variable domain is DSGVTQTPKHLITATGQRVTLRCSPRSGDLSVYWYQQSLDQGLQFLIQYYNGEERAKGNILERFSAQQFPDLHSELNLSSLELGDSALYFCASSVGAGATYEQYFGPGTRLTVT.